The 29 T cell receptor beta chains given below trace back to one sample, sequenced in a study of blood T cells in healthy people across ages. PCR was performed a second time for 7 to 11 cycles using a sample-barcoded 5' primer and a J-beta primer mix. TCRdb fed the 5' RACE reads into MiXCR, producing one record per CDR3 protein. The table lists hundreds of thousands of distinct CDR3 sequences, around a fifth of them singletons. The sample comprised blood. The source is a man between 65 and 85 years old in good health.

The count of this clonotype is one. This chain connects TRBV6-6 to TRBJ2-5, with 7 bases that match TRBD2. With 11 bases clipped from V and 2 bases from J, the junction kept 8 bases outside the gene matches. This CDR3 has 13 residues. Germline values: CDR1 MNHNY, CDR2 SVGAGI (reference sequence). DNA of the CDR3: TGTGCCGGATGTGGTAGCGGGCAAGAGACCCAGTACTTC. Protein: CAGCGSGQETQYF.

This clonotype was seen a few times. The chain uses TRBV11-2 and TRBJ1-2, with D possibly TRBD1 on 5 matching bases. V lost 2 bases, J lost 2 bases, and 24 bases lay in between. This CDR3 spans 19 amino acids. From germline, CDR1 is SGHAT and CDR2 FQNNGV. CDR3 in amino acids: CASSLKARGEDISNYGYTF. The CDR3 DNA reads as TGTGCCAGCAGCTTAAAGGCGAGAGGCGAGGACATTTCAAACTATGGCTACACCTTC.

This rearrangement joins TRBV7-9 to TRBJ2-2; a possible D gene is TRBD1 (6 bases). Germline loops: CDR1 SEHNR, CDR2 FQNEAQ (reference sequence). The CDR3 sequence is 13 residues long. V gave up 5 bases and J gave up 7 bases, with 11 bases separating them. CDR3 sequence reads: CASSPGQFGELFF. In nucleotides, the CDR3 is TGTGCCAGCAGCCCAGGACAGTTCGGGGAGCTGTTTTTT. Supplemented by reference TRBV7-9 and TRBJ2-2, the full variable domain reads DTGVSQNPRHKITKRGQNVTFRCDPISEHNRLYWYRQTLGQGPEFLTYFQNEAQLEKSRLLSDRFSAERPKGSFSTLEIQRTEQGDSAMYLCASSPGQFGELFFGEGSRLTVL.

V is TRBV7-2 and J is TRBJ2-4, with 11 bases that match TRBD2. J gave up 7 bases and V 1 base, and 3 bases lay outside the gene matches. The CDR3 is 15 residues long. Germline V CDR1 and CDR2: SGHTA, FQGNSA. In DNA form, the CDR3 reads TGTGCCAGCAGCTTAGTAGCGGGAGGGTCTAACATTCAGTACTTC. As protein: CASSLVAGGSNIQYF.

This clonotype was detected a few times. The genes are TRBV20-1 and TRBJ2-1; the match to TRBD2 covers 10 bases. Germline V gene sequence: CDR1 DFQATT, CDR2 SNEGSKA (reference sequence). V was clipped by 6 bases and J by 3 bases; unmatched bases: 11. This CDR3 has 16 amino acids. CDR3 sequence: CSAPQREGGGYNEQFF. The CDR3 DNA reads TGCAGTGCCCCTCAGCGGGAGGGCGGGGGCTACAATGAGCAGTTCTTC.

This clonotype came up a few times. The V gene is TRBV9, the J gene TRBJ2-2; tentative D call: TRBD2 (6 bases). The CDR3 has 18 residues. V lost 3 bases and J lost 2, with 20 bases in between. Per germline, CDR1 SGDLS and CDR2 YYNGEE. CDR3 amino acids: CASSATAASVRNTGELFF. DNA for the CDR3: TGTGCCAGCAGCGCAACGGCGGCTAGCGTACGTAACACCGGGGAGCTGTTTTTT.

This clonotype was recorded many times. The CDR3 region has the DNA TGCAGTGCTAGACCCCGACTAGCGGGTACCTACGAGCAGTACTTC. It is translated as CSARPRLAGTYEQYF. The rearrangement links TRBV20-1 to TRBJ2-7; 10 nucleotides align to TRBD2. With 2 bases clipped from V and 2 bases from J, the junction kept 6 bases outside the gene matches. CDR1 is DFQATT and CDR2 is SNEGSKA in the germline V gene (reference sequence). The CDR3 covers 15 residues.

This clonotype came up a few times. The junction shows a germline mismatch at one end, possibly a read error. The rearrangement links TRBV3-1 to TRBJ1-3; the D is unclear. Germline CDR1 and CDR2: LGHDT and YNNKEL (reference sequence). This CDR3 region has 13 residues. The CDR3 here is CASSQGVGNTVYF. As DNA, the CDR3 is TGTGCCAGCAGCCAAGGAGTTGGAAACACCGTATATTTT.

CDR3 loop: CASSFNRGPSYEQYF. The CDR3 DNA reads TGTGCCAGCAGCTTCAACAGGGGGCCGTCCTACGAGCAGTACTTC. The gene calls are TRBV5-6 and TRBJ2-1, with 9 bases that match TRBD1. Matching the DNA end better, TRBJ2-7 makes the J call doubtful. Per the germline V gene, CDR1 is SGHDT and CDR2 is YYEEEE. The CDR3 has 15 amino acids.

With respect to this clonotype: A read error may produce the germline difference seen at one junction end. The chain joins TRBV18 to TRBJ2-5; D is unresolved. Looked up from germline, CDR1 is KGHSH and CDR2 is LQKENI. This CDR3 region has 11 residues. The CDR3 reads CTSQVSQTQYF. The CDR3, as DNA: TGTACCAGCCAAGTCTCACAGACCCAGTACTTC.

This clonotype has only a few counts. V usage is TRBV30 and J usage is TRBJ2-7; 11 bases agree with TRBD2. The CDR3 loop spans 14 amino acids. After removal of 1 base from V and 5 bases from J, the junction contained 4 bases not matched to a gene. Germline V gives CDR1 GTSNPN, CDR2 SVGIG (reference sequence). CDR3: CAWSASGRFNEQYF. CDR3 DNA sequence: TGTGCCTGGAGTGCTAGCGGGAGGTTCAACGAGCAGTACTTC.

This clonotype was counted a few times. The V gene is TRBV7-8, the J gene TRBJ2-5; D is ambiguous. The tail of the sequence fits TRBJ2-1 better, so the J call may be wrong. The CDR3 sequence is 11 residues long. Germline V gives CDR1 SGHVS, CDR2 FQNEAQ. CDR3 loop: CASSNRNEQFF. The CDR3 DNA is TGTGCCAGCAGCAACCGCAATGAGCAGTTCTTC.

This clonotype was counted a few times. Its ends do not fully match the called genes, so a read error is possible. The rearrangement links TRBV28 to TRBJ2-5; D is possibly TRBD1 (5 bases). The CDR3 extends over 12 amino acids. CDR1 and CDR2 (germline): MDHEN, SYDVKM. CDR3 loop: CASSLGQETQCF. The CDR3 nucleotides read TGTGCCAGCAGTTTGGGGCAAGAGACCCAGTGCTTC. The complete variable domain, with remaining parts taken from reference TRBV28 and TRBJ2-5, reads DVKVTQSSRYLVKRTGEKVFLECVQDMDHENMFWYRQDPGLGLRLIYFSYDVKMKEKGDIPEGYSVSREKKERFSLILESASTNQTSMYLCASSLGQETQCFGPGTRLLVL.

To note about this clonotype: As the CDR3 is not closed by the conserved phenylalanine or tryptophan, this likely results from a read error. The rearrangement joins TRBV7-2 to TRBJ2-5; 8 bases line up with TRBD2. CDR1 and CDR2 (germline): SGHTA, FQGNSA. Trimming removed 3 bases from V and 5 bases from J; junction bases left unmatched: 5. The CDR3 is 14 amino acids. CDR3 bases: TGTGCCAGCAGCTTCGGACGCGGGGGGGAGACCCAGTACCTC. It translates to CASSFGRGGETQYL.

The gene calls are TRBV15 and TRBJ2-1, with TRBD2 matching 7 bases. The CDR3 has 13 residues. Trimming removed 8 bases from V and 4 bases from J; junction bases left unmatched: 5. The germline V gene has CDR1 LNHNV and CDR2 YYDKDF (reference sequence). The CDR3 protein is CATAGLTYNEQFF. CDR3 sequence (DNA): TGTGCCACCGCGGGACTAACTTACAATGAGCAGTTCTTC.

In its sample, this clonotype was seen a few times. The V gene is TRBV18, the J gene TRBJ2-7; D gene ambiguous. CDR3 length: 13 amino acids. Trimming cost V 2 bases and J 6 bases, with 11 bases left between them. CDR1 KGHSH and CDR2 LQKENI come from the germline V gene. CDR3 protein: CASSPGPEREQYF. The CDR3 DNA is TGTGCCAGCTCACCAGGACCGGAACGCGAGCAGTACTTC.

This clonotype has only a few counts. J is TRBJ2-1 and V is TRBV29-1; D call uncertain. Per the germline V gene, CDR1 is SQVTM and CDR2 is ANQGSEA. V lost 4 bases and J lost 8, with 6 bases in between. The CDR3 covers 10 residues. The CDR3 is CSVVRDEQFF. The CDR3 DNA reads TGCAGCGTTGTCCGGGATGAGCAGTTCTTC.

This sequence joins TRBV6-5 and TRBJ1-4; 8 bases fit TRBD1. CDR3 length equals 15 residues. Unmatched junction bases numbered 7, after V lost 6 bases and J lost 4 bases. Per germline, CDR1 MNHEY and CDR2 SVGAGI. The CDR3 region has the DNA TGTGCCAGCAGACGACAGGGGAATCTTAATGAAAAACTGTTTTTT. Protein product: CASRRQGNLNEKLFF.

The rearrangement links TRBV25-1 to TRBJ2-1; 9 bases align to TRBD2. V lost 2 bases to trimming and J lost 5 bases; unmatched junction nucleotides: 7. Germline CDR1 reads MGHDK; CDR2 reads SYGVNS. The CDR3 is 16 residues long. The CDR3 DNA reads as TGTGCCAGCAGTGAACCTAGCGGGATGGGTAACAATGAGCAGTTCTTC. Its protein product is CASSEPSGMGNNEQFF. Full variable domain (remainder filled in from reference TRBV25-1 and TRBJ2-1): EADIYQTPRYLVIGTGKKITLECSQTMGHDKMYWYQQDPGMELHLIHYSYGVNSTEKGDLSSESTVSRIRTEHFPLTLESARPSHTSQYLCASSEPSGMGNNEQFFGPGTRLTVL.

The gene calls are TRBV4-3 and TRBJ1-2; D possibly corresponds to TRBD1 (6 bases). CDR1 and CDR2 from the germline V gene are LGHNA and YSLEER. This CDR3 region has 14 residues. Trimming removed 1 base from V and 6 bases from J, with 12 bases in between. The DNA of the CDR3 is TGCGCCAGCAGCCAAGTTTTGGCAGGGGATGGCTACACCTTC. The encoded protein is CASSQVLAGDGYTF.

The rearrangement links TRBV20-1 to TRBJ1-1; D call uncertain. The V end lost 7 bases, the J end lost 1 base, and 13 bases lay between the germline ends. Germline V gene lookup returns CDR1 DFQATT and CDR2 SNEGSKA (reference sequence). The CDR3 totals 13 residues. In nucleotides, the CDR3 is TGCAGTGTAAGAGGTGCCAGGAACACTGAAGCTTTCTTT. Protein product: CSVRGARNTEAFF.

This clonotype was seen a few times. This CDR3 reads CASSSSWTTNYGYTF. The DNA of the CDR3 is TGTGCCAGTAGTTCTTCCTGGACGACTAACTATGGCTACACCTTC. The rearrangement joins TRBV19 to TRBJ1-2; D is ambiguous. This CDR3 has 15 amino acids. V was clipped by 5 bases and J by 0 bases, with 13 bases between them. Germline CDR1 LNHDA, CDR2 SQIVND (reference sequence).

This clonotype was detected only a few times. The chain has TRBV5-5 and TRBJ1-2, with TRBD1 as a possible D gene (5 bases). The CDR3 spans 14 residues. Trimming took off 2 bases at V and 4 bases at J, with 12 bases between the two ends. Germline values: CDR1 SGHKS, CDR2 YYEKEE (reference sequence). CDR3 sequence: CASSFPSGTYGYTF. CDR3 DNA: TGTGCCAGCAGCTTTCCATCAGGGACCTATGGCTACACCTTC. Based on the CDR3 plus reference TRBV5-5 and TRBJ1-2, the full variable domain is DAGVTQSPTHLIKTRGQQVTLRCSPISGHKSVSWYQQVLGQGPQFIFQYYEKEERGRGNFPDRFSARQFPNYSSELNVNALLLGDSALYLCASSFPSGTYGYTFGSGTRLTVV.

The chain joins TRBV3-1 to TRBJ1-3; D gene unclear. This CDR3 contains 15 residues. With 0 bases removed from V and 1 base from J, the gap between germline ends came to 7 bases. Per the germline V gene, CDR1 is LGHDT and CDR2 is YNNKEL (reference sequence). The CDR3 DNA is TGTGCCAGCAGCCAAGAAGGAGTTTCTGGAAACACCATATATTTT. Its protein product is CASSQEGVSGNTIYF.

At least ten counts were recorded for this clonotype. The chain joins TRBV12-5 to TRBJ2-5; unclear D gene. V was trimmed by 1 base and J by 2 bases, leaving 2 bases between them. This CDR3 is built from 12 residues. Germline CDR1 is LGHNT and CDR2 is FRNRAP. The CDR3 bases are TGTGCTAGTGGTTTGGAACAAGAGACCCAGTACTTC. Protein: CASGLEQETQYF.

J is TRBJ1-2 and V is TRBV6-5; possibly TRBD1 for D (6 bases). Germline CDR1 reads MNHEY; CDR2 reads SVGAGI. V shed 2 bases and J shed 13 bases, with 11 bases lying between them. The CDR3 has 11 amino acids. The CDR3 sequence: CASSYKDRATF. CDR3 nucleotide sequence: TGTGCCAGCAGTTACAAGGACAGAGCCACCTTC.

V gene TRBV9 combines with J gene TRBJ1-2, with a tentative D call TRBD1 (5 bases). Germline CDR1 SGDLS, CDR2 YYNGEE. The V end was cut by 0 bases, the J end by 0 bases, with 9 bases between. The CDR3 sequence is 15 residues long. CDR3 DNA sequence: TGTGCCAGCAGCGTAGGCGGGACGGCTAACTATGGCTACACCTTC. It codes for CASSVGGTANYGYTF. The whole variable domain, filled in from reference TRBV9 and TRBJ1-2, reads DSGVTQTPKHLITATGQRVTLRCSPRSGDLSVYWYQQSLDQGLQFLIQYYNGEERAKGNILERFSAQQFPDLHSELNLSSLELGDSALYFCASSVGGTANYGYTFGSGTRLTVV.

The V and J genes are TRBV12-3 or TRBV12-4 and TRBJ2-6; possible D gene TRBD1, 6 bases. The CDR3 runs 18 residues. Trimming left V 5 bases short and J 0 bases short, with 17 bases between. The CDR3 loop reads CASSRGQGSHSGANVLTF. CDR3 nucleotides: TGTGCCAGCAGTCGCGGGCAGGGGTCCCACTCTGGGGCCAACGTCCTGACTTTC.

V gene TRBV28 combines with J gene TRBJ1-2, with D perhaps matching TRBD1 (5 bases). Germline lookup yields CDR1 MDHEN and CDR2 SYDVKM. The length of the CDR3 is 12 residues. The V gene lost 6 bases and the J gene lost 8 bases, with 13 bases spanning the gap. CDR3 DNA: TGTGCCAGCAGACCGGGACTGGGCGGCTACACCTTC. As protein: CASRPGLGGYTF.